This T cell receptor (beta chain) is from a study of cytomegalovirus exposure and HLA in healthy donors. V dropped 3 bases and J dropped 7; count of bases not matched to a gene: 7. The CDR3 has 16 amino acids. Germline CDR1 SGDLS, CDR2 YYNGEE. Study conclusions and caveats: The sole available immune exposure information was CMV serostatus.

13 Jbeta primers and 60 Vbeta primers were used for the PCR. Assay: immunoSEQ multiplex PCR; the TCRdb copy retains only in-frame clones and omits some. The repertoire holds roughly 170,000 clones, with 80% as singletons. On this clone: Antigen: not known.

Material for sequencing was PBMCs. The source of this sequence is a man aged 30 to 45 in good health and CMV-seronegative. The V call is TRBV9, the J call TRBJ2-2; 12 bases align to TRBD1. The CDR3 sequence is CASSASGTGGLGELFF. The CDR3, as DNA: TGTGCCAGCAGCGCATCCGGGACAGGGGGCCTCGGGGAGCTGTTTTTT.